The 29 T cell receptor beta chains reported below all come from one sample, sequenced in a study of blood T cells in healthy people across ages. A second PCR, run for about 7 to 11 cycles, used a sample-barcoded 5' primer plus a J-beta primer mix. TCRdb reprocessed the 5' RACE reads via MiXCR and lists one record per CDR3 protein. The table records about 690,000 distinct CDR3 sequences, over 40% of them present only once. The sample taken for sequencing was blood. These receptors originate from a man older than 75 in good health.

This clonotype was detected ten times or more. The rearrangement joins TRBV10-3 to TRBJ2-1, with 7 bases that match TRBD1. V trimming: 4 bases; J trimming: 8 bases; junction bases outside the gene matches: 11. The germline CDR1 and CDR2 sequences are ENHRY and SYGVKD. This CDR3 contains 15 residues. CDR3 bases: TGTGCCATCAGTGGGGGACAGAGGTTTAGGGATGAGCAGTTCTTC. Encoded protein: CAISGGQRFRDEQFF.

V gene TRBV13 combines with J gene TRBJ2-7, with D hard to call. CDR1 PRHDT and CDR2 FYEKMQ come from the germline V gene (reference sequence). V was cut by 4 bases and J by 0 bases, with 16 bases left in between. The CDR3 loop spans 16 amino acids. The CDR3 is CASSSRWITSSYEQYF. CDR3 in DNA: TGTGCCAGCAGCTCAAGGTGGATTACAAGCTCCTACGAGCAGTACTTC.

This clonotype occurred a few times. V gene TRBV7-2 combines with J gene TRBJ2-7, with TRBD1 as a possible D gene (6 bases). Looked up from germline, CDR1 is SGHTA and CDR2 is FQGNSA. V lost 8 bases and J lost 5, with 13 bases in between. CDR3 length: 12 residues. The CDR3 DNA is TGTGCCAGCGGGTCAGGGGCTAACGAGCAGTACTTC. Amino acids: CASGSGANEQYF.

The chain couples TRBV20-1 to TRBJ1-1, with D unresolved. Trimming removed 5 bases from V and 0 bases from J, with 10 bases in between. Germline-derived CDR1 and CDR2 are DFQATT and SNEGSKA (reference sequence). The CDR3 spans 13 residues. DNA of the CDR3: TGCAGTGCTTTAGACACGATGAACACTGAAGCTTTCTTT. Residues: CSALDTMNTEAFF.

This clonotype has a handful of counts. This chain uses TRBV7-2 with TRBJ2-3; perhaps TRBD2 as D (6 bases). V lost 5 bases, J lost 5 bases, and 17 bases lay in between. CDR3 length equals 15 residues. The germline gives CDR1 SGHTA, CDR2 FQGNSA. The CDR3 loop reads CASSGRGYGGDTQYF. CDR3 in DNA: TGTGCCAGCAGCGGGCGAGGTTACGGGGGAGATACGCAGTATTTT.

The chain is built from TRBV5-1 and TRBJ1-1, with TRBD1 matching over 8 bases. Per germline, CDR1 SGHRS and CDR2 YFSETQ. V was pared by 4 bases and J by 5 bases, with 10 bases of the junction left unmatched. This CDR3 has 15 amino acids. This CDR3 reads CASSSGQGGGTEAFF. CDR3 nucleotides: TGCGCCAGCAGCAGCGGACAGGGAGGTGGAACTGAAGCTTTCTTT.

This chain joins TRBV28 and TRBJ2-4; no firm D call. Between the trimmed V and J ends, which lost 3 bases and 9 bases, there was a span of 6 bases. CDR3 length: 11 residues. Germline V gene data show CDR1 as MDHEN and CDR2 as SYDVKM. The DNA of the CDR3 is TGTGCCAGCAGTTTGTGGGGCATTCAGTACTTC. The encoded protein is CASSLWGIQYF.

The chain has TRBV6-6 and TRBJ1-1; TRBD1 might be the D (6 bases). The CDR3 consists of 14 residues. Trimming cost V 7 bases and J 5 bases, with 17 bases left between them. The germline V gene has CDR1 MNHNY and CDR2 SVGAGI (reference sequence). DNA for the CDR3: TGTGCCAGCAAACAACAGGGAAGGCGGACTGAAGCTTTCTTT. Amino acid sequence: CASKQQGRRTEAFF.

The rearrangement links TRBV2 to TRBJ2-3; D perhaps matches TRBD1 (5 bases). Germline CDR1 and CDR2: SNHLY and FYNNEI. V was clipped by 8 bases and J by 1 base, with 7 bases between them. This CDR3 is 12 amino acids long. In DNA, the CDR3 is TGTGCCAGCGGGGCGGGCACAGATACGCAGTATTTT. This sequence encodes CASGAGTDTQYF.

The chain carries TRBV6-2 or TRBV6-3 and TRBJ1-2; TRBD1 matches 8 bases. Unmatched junction bases numbered 9, after V lost 5 bases and J lost 4 bases. The germline V gene has CDR1 MNHEY and CDR2 SVGEGT. CDR3 size: 15 residues. The CDR3 DNA sequence: TGTGCCAGCAGTGATCCTTCCGGGACAGGCTATGGCTACACCTTC. Translation: CASSDPSGTGYGYTF.

V is TRBV29-1 and J is TRBJ2-7; TRBD1 might be the D (5 bases). Germline assignment: CDR1 SQVTM and CDR2 ANQGSEA. The CDR3 contains 11 residues. Trimming cost V 3 bases and J 6 bases, with 9 bases left between them. The CDR3 DNA is TGCAGCGTTGACTGGGGCTCCGAGCAGTACTTC. Its translation is CSVDWGSEQYF.

The chain has TRBV20-1 and TRBJ1-5; 9 positions match TRBD1. Germline CDR1 DFQATT, CDR2 SNEGSKA (reference sequence). V was pared by 2 bases and J by 1 base, with 9 bases of the junction left unmatched. The CDR3 is made up of 17 amino acids. The CDR3 is CSARLRQGESSNQPQHF. Written as DNA, the CDR3 is TGCAGTGCTAGACTGAGACAGGGGGAGTCCAGCAATCAGCCCCAGCATTTT.

This clonotype was seen many times. The CDR3 here is CSVEWQEQETQYF. CDR3 nucleotide sequence: TGCAGCGTTGAGTGGCAGGAGCAAGAGACCCAGTACTTC. The chain links TRBV29-1 to TRBJ2-5; D is ambiguous. Germline assignment: CDR1 SQVTM and CDR2 ANQGSEA. The CDR3 is 13 residues long. V lost 3 bases, J lost 2 bases, and 10 bases lay in between.

The V and J genes are TRBV24-1 and TRBJ2-5, with D unresolved. Germline-derived CDR1 and CDR2 are KGHDR and SFDVKD. The CDR3 extends over 11 amino acids. With 1 base removed from V and 8 bases from J, the gap between germline ends came to 4 bases. CDR3 coding DNA: TGTGCCACCAGTGATTTTGAAACCCAGTACTTC. It yields the protein CATSDFETQYF.

This clonotype turned up a few times. This chain joins TRBV20-1 and TRBJ2-3; D is undetermined. Trimming took 4 bases from V and 0 from J, leaving 11 bases between them. Germline assignment: CDR1 DFQATT and CDR2 SNEGSKA (reference sequence). The CDR3 is made up of 14 amino acids. CDR3 sequence: CSAMVGTSTDTQYF. CDR3 DNA sequence: TGCAGTGCTATGGTGGGCACAAGCACAGATACGCAGTATTTT.

Points on this clonotype: Germline is not matched at one junction end, which may reflect a read error. The V gene is TRBV13, the J gene TRBJ1-2, with 10 bases fitting TRBD1. The CDR3 is made up of 14 amino acids. In germline, CDR1 is PRHDT, CDR2 FYEKMQ (reference sequence). The CDR3, as DNA: TGTGCCACCAGCCAGGGACAGGGGACCTATGGCTACACCTTC. Translation gives CATSQGQGTYGYTF.

As to this clonotype: This may stem from a read error, because a much larger clone lies one nucleotide away. The rearrangement links TRBV29-1 to TRBJ2-5, with 10 nucleotides matching TRBD1. V was clipped by 4 bases and J by 11 bases; unmatched bases: 16. The germline V gene encodes CDR1 SQVTM and CDR2 ANQGSEA. The CDR3 is made up of 15 amino acids. CDR3 sequence: CSVGGDRGRRDEQYF. For the CDR3, the DNA is TGCAGCGTTGGAGGAGACAGGGGGCGCCGGGATGAGCAGTACTTC.

This chain joins TRBV25-1 and TRBJ2-1; D might be TRBD1 or TRBD2, each matching 5 bases. Looked up from germline, CDR1 is MGHDK and CDR2 is SYGVNS. The CDR3 extends over 15 amino acids. V lost 6 bases and J lost 10, with 22 bases in between. Here the CDR3 DNA reads TGTGCCAGCAGGCCAAGCAGGGACCCACCGGCCGAGCAGTTCTTC. Translated, it gives CASRPSRDPPAEQFF.

This chain uses TRBV3-1 with TRBJ2-3; 7 bases align to TRBD1. The J segment lost 2 bases and the V segment lost 4 bases, leaving 3 bases of the junction unmatched. Germline V gives CDR1 LGHDT, CDR2 YNNKEL (reference sequence). The CDR3 length is 14 residues. The CDR3 bases are TGTGCCAGCAGCCGTGGACAGGTCACAGATACGCAGTATTTT. Translation: CASSRGQVTDTQYF.

This clonotype has only one observation. The gene calls are TRBV14 and TRBJ2-5; D gene unclear. The germline V and J ends were trimmed by 1 base and 11 bases, with 8 bases remaining between them. This CDR3 spans 11 amino acids. Germline V gene lookup returns CDR1 SGHDN and CDR2 FVKESK. The CDR3 region is CASSQVAEQYF. CDR3 sequence (DNA): TGTGCCAGCAGCCAAGTGGCTGAGCAGTACTTC.

The chain combines TRBV18 with TRBJ2-5, with unresolved D. CDR1 and CDR2 from the germline V gene are KGHSH and LQKENI. The germline V and J ends were trimmed by 6 bases and 2 bases, with 10 bases remaining between them. The CDR3 runs to 13 residues. The CDR3 DNA is TGTGCCAGCTCTACACTGGGGCAAGAGACCCAGTACTTC. It encodes CASSTLGQETQYF.

This clonotype has a handful of counts. J is TRBJ2-1 and V is TRBV7-2, with D hard to call. The CDR3 runs 15 residues. Germline loops: CDR1 SGHTA, CDR2 FQGNSA. V shed 5 bases and J shed 0 bases, with 11 bases lying between them. CDR3 amino acids: CASSNRSGSYNEQFF. The CDR3 DNA follows: TGTGCCAGCAGCAACCGTTCGGGCTCCTACAATGAGCAGTTCTTC.

J is TRBJ2-1 and V is TRBV24-1, with TRBD2 matching over 12 bases. Germline values: CDR1 KGHDR, CDR2 SFDVKD. CDR3 length: 18 residues. The V gene end was trimmed by 3 bases and the J gene end by 7 bases; junction bases not matched to a gene: 12. The CDR3 sequence: CATSDGRLAGDKSNEQFF. The CDR3 DNA sequence: TGTGCCACCAGTGATGGGAGACTAGCGGGAGATAAAAGTAATGAGCAGTTCTTC.

This clonotype was recorded once. The genes are TRBV11-3 and TRBJ2-3; D is possibly TRBD1 or TRBD2 (6 bases each). V lost 5 bases, J lost 6 bases, and 21 bases lay in between. CDR1 SGHNT and CDR2 YENEEA come from the germline V gene. The CDR3 runs 16 residues. As DNA, the CDR3 is TGTGCCAGCAGCACTCGGACGGGGGCGCGGGCGGATACGCAGTATTTT. It is translated as CASSTRTGARADTQYF. The entire variable domain, with the rest obtained from reference TRBV11-3 and TRBJ2-3, is as follows: EAGVVQSPRYKIIEKKQPVAFWCNPISGHNTLYWYLQNLGQGPELLIRYENEEAVDDSQLPKDRFSAERLKGVDSTLKIQPAELGDSAVYLCASSTRTGARADTQYFGPGTRLTVL.

This clonotype has ten or more counts. The rearrangement joins TRBV4-1 to TRBJ2-2; 8 nucleotides agree with TRBD1. Germline CDR1 reads MGHRA; CDR2 reads YSYEKL. The ends lost 4 bases at V and 2 bases at J; junction bases unmatched: 3. The CDR3 covers 15 residues. Written as DNA, the CDR3 is TGCGCCAGCAGCCGAGGACAGGGTAACACCGGGGAGCTGTTTTTT. Translation: CASSRGQGNTGELFF.

CDR3 residues: CASKEGAPLVNTEAFF. DNA for the CDR3: TGTGCCAGCAAAGAGGGGGCACCGTTGGTGAACACTGAAGCTTTCTTT. The V gene is TRBV5-5, the J gene TRBJ1-1; 7 nucleotides agree with TRBD1. The CDR3 length is 16 residues. The junction had 11 bases not matched to a gene; V was cut back by 6 bases and J by 0 bases. In germline, CDR1 is SGHKS, CDR2 YYEKEE (reference sequence).

This clonotype was observed a few times. The rearrangement joins TRBV28 to TRBJ2-5, with 13 bases lining up with TRBD2. The V gene's germline CDR1 is MDHEN and CDR2 SYDVKM. V trimming: 8 bases; J trimming: 1 base; junction bases outside the gene matches: 10. The CDR3 is 17 residues long. The CDR3, as DNA: TGTGCCAGCCGAACGACTAGCGGGAGGTTCTTCCAAGAGACCCAGTACTTC. Amino acids: CASRTTSGRFFQETQYF.

The chain combines TRBV6-5 with TRBJ2-5; 8 positions match TRBD2. The assigned J gene may be wrong: the sequence end matches TRBJ2-7 better. The CDR3 contains 15 residues. CDR1 and CDR2 (germline): MNHEY, SVGAGI. The CDR3 sequence is CASKAGGALSGEQYF. CDR3 DNA sequence: TGTGCCAGCAAGGCGGGGGGCGCTTTGTCGGGCGAGCAGTACTTC.

This clonotype has just one count. V and J are TRBV6-4 and TRBJ2-1; a possible D gene is TRBD2 (6 bases). The germline gives CDR1 MRHNA, CDR2 SNTAGT. The CDR3 is made up of 16 amino acids. Trimming shortened V by 11 bases and J by 0 bases, and 20 bases separated the two germline ends. DNA of the CDR3: TGTGCCTCCGAAGGCGGGACTTCTATCTCCTACAATGAGCAGTTCTTC. This encodes CASEGGTSISYNEQFF.